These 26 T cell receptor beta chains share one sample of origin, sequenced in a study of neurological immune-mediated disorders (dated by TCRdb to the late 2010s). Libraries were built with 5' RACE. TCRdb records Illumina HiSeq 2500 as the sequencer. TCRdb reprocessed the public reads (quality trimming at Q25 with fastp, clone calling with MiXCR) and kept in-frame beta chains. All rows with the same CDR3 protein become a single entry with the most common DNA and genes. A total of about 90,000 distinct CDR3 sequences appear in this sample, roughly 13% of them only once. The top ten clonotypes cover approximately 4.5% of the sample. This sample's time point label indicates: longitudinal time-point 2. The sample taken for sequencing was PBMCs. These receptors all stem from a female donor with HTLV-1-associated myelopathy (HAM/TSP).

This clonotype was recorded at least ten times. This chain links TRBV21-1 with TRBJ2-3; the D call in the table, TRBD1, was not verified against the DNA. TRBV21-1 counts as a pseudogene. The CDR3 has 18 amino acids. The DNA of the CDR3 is TGTGCCAGCAGCAAAGCGGGCAGGGCGCGCAGTCGCACAGATACGCAGTATTTT. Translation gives CASSKAGRARSRTDTQYF.

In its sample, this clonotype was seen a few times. CDR3 in DNA: TGCGCCAGCACCTACCAGGGGCGATCAGACGAGACCCAGTACTTC. Translated, it gives CASTYQGRSDETQYF. J is TRBJ2-5 and V is TRBV5-1, with D possibly being TRBD1 (6 bases). Germline V CDR1 and CDR2: SGHRS, YFSETQ. The CDR3 runs 15 residues. Trimming removed 6 bases from V and 5 bases from J, with 20 bases in between.

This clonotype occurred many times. CDR3 region: CASSVGARNQPQHF. The CDR3 DNA sequence: TGTGCCAGCAGCGTGGGGGCGCGAAATCAGCCCCAGCATTTT. This chain links TRBV21-1 with TRBJ1-5; no check of the table's D call, TRBD1, against the DNA was made. TRBV21-1 is annotated as a pseudogene. CDR3 length: 14 residues.

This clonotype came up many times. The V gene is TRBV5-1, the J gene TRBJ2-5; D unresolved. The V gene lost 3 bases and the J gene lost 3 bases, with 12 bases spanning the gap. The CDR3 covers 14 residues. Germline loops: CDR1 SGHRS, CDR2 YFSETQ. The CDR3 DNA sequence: TGCGCCAGCAGCTCGAATATAGCTAAAGAGACCCAGTACTTC. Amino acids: CASSSNIAKETQYF.

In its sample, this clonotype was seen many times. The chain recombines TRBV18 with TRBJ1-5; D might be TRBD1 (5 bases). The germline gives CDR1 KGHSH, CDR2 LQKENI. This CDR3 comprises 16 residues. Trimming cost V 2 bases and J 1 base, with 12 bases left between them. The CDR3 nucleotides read TGTGCCAGCTCACCAAGTGGGGGTTTGAGCAATCAGCCCCAGCATTTT. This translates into CASSPSGGLSNQPQHF.

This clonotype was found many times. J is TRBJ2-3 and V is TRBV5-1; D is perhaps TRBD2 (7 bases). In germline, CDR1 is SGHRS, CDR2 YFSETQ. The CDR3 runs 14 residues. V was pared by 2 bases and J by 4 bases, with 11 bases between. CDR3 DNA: TGCGCCAGCAGCTTCGGGGGGCGGTCAGATACGCAGTATTTT. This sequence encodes CASSFGGRSDTQYF.

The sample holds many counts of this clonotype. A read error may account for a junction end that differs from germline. The CDR3 loop reads CASRTQAEEYF. In DNA, the CDR3 is TGTGCCAGCAGAACTCAGGCCGAGGAGTACTTC. The rearrangement joins TRBV6-6 to TRBJ2-7; D gene uncertain. Germline assignment: CDR1 MNHNY and CDR2 SVGAGI (reference sequence). The CDR3 spans 11 residues.

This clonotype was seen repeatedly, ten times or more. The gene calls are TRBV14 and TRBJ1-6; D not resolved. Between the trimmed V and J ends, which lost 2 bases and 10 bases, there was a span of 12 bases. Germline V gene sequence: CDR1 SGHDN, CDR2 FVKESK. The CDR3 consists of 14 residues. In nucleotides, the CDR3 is TGTGCCAGCAGCCAACTGCAGTTCGACTCACCCCTCCACTTT. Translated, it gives CASSQLQFDSPLHF.

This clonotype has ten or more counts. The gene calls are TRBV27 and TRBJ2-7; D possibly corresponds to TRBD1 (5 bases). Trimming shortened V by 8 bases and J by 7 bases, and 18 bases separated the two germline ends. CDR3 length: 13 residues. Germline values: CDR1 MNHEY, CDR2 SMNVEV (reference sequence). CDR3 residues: CASVGKGFAEQYF. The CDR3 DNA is TGTGCCAGCGTGGGAAAGGGGTTCGCGGAGCAGTACTTC.

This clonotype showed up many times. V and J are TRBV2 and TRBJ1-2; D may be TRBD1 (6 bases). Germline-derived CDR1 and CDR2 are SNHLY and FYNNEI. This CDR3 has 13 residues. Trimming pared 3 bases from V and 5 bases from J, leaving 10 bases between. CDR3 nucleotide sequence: TGTGCCAGCAGTGATACAGGGCTTTATGGCTACACCTTC. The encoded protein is CASSDTGLYGYTF.

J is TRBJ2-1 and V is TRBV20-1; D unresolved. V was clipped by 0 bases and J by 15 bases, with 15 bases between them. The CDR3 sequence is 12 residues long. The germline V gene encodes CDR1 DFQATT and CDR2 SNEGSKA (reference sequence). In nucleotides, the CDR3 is TGCAGTGCTAGAGACGGCCAGCGTGTCGTGTTCTTC. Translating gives CSARDGQRVVFF.

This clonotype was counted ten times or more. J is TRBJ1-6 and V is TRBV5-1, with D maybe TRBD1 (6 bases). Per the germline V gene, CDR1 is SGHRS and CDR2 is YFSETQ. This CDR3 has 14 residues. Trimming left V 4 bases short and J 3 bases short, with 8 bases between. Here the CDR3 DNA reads TGCGCCAGCAGCCAGGGGCTCTATAATTCACCCCTCCACTTT. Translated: CASSQGLYNSPLHF.

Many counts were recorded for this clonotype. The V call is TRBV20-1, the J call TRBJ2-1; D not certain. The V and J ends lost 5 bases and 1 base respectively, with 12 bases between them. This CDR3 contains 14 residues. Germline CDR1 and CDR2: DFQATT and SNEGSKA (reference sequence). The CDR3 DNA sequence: TGCAGTGCTGCGAAACTGAAATCCTACAATGAGCAGTTCTTC. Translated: CSAAKLKSYNEQFF.

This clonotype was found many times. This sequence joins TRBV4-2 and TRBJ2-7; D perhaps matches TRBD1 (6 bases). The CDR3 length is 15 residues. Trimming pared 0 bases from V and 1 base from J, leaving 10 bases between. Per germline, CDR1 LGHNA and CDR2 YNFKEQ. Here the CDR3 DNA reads TGTGCCAGCAGCCAAGATGCAGGGGCATCCTACGAGCAGTACTTC. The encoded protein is CASSQDAGASYEQYF.

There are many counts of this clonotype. CDR3 sequence reads: CASSLGGRTDTQYF. CDR3 sequence (DNA): TGTGCCAGCAGCTTGGGGGGCCGCACAGATACGCAGTATTTT. The chain combines TRBV7-3 with TRBJ2-3; D tentatively fits TRBD1 or TRBD2 (6 bases each). Trimming removed 3 bases at V and 1 base at J, with 8 bases between. This CDR3 has 14 residues. From germline, CDR1 is SGHTA and CDR2 FQGTGA.

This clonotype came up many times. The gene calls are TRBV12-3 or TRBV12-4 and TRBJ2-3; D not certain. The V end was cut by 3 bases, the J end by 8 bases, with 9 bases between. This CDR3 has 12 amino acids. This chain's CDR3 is CASSLGPATQYF. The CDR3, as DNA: TGTGCCAGCAGTTTGGGCCCTGCTACGCAGTATTTT.

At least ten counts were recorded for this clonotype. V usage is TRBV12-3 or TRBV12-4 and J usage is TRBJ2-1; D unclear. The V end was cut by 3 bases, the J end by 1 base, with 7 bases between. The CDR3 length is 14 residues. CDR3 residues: CASSLGNSYNEQFF. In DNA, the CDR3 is TGTGCCAGCAGTTTGGGGAATTCCTACAATGAGCAGTTCTTC.

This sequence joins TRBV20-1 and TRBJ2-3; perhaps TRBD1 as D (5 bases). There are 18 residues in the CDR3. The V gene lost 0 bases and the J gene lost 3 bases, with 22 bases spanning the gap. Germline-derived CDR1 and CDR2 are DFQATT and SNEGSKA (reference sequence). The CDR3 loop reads CSARDVTGPEDGTDTQYF. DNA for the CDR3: TGCAGTGCTAGAGATGTAACAGGCCCCGAAGATGGAACAGATACGCAGTATTTT.

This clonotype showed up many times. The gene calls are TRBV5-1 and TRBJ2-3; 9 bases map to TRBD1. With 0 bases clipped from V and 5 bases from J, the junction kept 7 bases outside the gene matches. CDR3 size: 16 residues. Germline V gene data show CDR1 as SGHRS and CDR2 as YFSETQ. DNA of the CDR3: TGCGCCAGCAGCTTGGCCTCACAGGGGGCTGGAGATACGCAGTATTTT. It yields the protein CASSLASQGAGDTQYF.

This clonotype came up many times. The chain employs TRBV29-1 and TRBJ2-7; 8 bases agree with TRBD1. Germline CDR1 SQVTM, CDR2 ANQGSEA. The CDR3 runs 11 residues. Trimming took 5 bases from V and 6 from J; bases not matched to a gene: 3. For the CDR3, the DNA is TGCAGCGTTACTACAGGGGGCGAGCAGTACTTC. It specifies CSVTTGGEQYF.

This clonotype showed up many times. The CDR3 DNA reads TGTGCCATCGGGGCCACACCGGTAGATACGCAGTATTTT. It is translated as CAIGATPVDTQYF. J is TRBJ2-3 and V is TRBV28; D possibly matches TRBD1 or TRBD2 (5 bases each). V was pared by 10 bases and J by 5 bases, with 16 bases between. CDR1 is MDHEN and CDR2 is SYDVKM in the germline V gene. The CDR3 totals 13 residues.

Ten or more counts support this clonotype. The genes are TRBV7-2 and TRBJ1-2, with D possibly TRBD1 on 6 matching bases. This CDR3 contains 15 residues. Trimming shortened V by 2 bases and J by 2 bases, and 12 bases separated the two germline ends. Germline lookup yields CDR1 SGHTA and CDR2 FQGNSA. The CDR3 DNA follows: TGTGCCAGCAGCTTACGGGGGGCCCCCAACTATGGCTACACCTTC. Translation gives CASSLRGAPNYGYTF.

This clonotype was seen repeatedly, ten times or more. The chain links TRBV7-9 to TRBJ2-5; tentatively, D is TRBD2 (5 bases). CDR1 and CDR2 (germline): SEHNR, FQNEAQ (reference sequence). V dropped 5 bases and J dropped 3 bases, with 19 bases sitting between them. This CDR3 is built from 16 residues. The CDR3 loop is CASSMTDGVREETQYF. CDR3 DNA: TGTGCCAGCAGCATGACGGACGGGGTGAGAGAAGAGACCCAGTACTTC.

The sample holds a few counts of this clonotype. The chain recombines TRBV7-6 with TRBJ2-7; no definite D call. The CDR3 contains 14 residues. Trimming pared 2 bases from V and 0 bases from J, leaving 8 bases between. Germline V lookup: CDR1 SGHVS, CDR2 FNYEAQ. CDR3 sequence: CASSLSLNSYEQYF. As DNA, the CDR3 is TGTGCCAGCAGCTTAAGCCTCAACTCCTACGAGCAGTACTTC.

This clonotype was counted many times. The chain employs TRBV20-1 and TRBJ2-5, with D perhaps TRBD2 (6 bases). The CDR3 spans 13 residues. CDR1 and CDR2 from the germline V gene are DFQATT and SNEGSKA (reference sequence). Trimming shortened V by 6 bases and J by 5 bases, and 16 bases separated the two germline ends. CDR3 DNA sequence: TGCAGTGCGGAGGAGGGGTCTCGGGAGACCCAGTACTTC. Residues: CSAEEGSRETQYF.

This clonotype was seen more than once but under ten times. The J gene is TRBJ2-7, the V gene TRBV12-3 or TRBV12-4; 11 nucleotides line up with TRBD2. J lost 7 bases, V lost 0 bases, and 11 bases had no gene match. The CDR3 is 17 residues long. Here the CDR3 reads CASSLATSGDLIAEQYF. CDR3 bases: TGTGCCAGCAGTTTAGCGACTAGCGGGGACTTAATTGCGGAGCAGTACTTC.